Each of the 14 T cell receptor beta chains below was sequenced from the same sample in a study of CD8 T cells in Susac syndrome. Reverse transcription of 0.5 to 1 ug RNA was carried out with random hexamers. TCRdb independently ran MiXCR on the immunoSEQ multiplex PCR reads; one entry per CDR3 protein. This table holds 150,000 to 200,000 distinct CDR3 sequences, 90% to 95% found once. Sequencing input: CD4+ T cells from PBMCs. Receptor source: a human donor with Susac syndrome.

For the CDR3, the DNA is TGTGCCAGCAGCTTAGGCAGTGGGGTGCAGAGCTCCTACAATGAGCAGTTCTTC. Protein sequence: CASSLGSGVQSSYNEQFF. The V call is TRBV7-6, the J call TRBJ2-1; no clear D. The V gene lost 1 base and the J gene lost 0 bases, with 16 bases spanning the gap. This CDR3 is 18 amino acids long. Germline CDR1 reads SGHVS; CDR2 reads FNYEAQ.

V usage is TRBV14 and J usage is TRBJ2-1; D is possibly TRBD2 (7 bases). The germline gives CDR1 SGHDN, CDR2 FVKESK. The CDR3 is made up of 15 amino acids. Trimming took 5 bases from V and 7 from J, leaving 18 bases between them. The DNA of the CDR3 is TGTGCCAGCAGCTCTATAGGGGGGGCTTCGAATGAGCAGTTCTTC. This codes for CASSSIGGASNEQFF.

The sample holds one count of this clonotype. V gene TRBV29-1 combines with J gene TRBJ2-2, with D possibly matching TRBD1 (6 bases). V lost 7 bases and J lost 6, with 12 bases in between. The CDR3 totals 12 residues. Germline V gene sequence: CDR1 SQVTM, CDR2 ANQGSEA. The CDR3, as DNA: TGCAGCGGGCGCAGGGGATCCGGGGAGCTGTTTTTT. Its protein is CSGRRGSGELFF.

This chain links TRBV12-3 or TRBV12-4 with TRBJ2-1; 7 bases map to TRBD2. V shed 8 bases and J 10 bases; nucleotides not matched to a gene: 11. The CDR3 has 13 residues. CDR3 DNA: TGTGCCAGCGTGAACCGGGGGGTCGAGGAGCAGTTCTTC. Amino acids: CASVNRGVEEQFF.

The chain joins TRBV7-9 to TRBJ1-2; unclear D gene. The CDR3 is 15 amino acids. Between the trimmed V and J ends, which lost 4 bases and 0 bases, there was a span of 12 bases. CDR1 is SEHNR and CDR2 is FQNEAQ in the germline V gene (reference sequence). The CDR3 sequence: CASSWANSANYGYTF. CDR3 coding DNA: TGTGCCAGCAGCTGGGCCAACAGCGCTAACTATGGCTACACCTTC.

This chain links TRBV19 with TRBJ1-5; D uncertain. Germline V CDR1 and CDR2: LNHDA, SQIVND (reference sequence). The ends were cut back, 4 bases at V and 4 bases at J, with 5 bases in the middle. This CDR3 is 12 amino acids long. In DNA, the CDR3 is TGTGCCAGTAGTACCCCAAATCAGCCCCAGCATTTT. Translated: CASSTPNQPQHF.

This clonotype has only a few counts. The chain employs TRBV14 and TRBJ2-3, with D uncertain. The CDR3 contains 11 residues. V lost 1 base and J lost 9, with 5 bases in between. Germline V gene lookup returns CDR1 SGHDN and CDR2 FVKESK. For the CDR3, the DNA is TGTGCCAGCAGCCAAGCAAGCACGCAGTATTTT. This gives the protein CASSQASTQYF.

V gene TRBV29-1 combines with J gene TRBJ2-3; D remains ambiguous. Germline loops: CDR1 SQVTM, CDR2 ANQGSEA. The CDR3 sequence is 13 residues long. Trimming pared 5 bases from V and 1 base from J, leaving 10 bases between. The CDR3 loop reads CSVCLTGTDTQYF. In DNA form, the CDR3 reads TGCAGCGTTTGTTTAACAGGCACAGATACGCAGTATTTT.

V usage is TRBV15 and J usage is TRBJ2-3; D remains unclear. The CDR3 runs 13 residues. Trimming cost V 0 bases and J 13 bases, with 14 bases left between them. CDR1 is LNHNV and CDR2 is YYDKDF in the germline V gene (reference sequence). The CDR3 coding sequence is TGTGCCACCAGCAGAGATTTGACCTCCTGGGAGTATTTT. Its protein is CATSRDLTSWEYF.

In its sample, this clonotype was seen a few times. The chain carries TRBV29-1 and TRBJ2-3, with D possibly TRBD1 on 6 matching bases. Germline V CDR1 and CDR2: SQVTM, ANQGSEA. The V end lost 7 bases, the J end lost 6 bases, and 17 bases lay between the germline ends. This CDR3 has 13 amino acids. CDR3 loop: CSGILQGMDTQYF. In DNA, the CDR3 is TGCAGCGGCATACTCCAGGGGATGGATACGCAGTATTTT.

The CDR3 nucleotides are TGTGCCTGGAGTGATAGGAGGGAGACCCAGTACTTC. Translated, it gives CAWSDRRETQYF. The gene calls are TRBV30 and TRBJ2-5; a weak D match, TRBD2 (5 bases). The V gene lost 1 base and the J gene lost 5 bases, with 8 bases spanning the gap. CDR1 is GTSNPN and CDR2 is SVGIG in the germline V gene (reference sequence). The CDR3 has 12 residues.

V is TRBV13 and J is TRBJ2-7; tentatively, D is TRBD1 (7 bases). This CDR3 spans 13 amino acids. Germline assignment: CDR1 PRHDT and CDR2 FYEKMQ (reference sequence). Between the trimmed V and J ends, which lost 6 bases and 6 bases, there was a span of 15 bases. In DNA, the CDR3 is TGTGCCAGCAGTCCCTACAGGGGAGGCGAGCAGTACTTC. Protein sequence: CASSPYRGGEQYF.

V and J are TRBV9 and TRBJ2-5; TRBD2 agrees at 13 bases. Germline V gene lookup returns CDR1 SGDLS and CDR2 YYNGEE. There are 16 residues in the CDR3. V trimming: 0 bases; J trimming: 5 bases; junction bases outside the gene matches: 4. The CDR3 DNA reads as TGTGCCAGCAGCGTAGGGACTAGCGGGGGCCGGGAGACCCAGTACTTC. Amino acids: CASSVGTSGGRETQYF.

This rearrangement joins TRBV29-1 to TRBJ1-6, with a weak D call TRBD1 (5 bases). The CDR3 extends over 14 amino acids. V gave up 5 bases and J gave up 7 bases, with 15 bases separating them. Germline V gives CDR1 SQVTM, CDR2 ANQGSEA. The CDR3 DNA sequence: TGCAGCGTTAGATTTGAGGGGAAAAATTCACCCCTCCACTTT. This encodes CSVRFEGKNSPLHF.